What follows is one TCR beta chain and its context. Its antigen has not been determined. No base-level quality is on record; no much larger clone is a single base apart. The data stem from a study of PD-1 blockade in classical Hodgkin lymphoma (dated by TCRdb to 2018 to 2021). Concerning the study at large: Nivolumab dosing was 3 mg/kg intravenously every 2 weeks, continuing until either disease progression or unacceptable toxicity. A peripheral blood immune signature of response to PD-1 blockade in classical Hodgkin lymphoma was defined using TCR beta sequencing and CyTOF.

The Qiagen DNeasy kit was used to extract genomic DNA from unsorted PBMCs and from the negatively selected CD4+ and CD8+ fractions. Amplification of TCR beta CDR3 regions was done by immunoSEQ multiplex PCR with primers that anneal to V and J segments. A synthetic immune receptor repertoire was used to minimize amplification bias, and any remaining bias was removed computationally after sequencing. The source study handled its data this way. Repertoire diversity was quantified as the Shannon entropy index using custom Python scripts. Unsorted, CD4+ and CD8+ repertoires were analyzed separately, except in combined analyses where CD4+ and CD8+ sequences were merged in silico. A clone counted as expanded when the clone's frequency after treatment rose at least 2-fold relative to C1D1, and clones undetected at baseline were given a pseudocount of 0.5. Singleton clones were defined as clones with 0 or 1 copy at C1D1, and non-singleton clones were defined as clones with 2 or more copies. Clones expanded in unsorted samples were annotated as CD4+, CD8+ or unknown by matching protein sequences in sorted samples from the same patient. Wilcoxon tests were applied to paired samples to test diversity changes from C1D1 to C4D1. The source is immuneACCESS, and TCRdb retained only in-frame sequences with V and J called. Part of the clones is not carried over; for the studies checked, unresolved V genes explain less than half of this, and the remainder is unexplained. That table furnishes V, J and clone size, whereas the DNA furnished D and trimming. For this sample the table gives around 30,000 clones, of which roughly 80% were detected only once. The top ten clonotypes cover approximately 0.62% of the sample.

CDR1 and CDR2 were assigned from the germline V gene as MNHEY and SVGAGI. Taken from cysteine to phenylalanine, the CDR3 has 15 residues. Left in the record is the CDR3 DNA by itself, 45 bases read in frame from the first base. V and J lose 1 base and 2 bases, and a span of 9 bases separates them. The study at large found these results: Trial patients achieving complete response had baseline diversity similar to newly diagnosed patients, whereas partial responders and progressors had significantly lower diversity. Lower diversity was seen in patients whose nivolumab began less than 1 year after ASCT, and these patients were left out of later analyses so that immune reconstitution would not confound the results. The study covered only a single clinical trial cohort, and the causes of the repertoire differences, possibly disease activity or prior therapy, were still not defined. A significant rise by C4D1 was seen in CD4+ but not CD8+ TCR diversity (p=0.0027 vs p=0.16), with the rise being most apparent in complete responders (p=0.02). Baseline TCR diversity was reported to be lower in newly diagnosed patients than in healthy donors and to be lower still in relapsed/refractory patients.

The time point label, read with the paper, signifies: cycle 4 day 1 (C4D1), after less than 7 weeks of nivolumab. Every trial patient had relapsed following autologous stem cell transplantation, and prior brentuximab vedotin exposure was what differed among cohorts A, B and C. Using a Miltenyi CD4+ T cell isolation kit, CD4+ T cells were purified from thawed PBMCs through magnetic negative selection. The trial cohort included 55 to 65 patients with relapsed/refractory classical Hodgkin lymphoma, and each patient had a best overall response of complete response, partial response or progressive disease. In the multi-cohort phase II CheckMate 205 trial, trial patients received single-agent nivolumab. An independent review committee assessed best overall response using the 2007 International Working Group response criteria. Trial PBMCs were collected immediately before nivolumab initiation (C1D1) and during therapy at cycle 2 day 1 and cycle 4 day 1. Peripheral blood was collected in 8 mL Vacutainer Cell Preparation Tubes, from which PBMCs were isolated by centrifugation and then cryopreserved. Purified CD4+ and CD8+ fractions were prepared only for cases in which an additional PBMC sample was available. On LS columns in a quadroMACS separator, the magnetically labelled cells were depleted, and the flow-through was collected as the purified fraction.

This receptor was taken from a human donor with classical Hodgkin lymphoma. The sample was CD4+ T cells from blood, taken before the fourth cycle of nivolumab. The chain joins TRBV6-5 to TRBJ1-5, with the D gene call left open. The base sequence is TGTGCCAGCAGTTACTTACCCCTCGGCAATCAGCCCCAGCATTTT. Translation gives CASSYLPLGNQPQHF.